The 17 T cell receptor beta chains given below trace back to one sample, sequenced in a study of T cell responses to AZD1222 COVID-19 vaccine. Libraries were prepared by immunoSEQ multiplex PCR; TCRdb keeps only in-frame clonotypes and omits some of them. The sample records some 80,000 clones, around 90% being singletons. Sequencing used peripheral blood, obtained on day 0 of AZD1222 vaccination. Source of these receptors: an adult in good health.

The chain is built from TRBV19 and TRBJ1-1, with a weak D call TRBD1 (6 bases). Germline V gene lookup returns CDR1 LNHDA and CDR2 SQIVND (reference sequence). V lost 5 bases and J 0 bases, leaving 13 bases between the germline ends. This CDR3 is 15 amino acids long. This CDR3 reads CASSPTGHLNTEAFF. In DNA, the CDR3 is TGTGCCAGTAGTCCCACGGGACACCTGAACACTGAAGCTTTCTTT.

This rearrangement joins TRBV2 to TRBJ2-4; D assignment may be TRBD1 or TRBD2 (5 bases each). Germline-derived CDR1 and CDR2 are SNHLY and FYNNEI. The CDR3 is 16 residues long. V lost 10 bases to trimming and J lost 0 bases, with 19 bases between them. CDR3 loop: CATSMGVNLAKNIQYF. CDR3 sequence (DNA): TGTGCCACCTCAATGGGGGTAAATCTAGCCAAAAACATTCAGTACTTC.

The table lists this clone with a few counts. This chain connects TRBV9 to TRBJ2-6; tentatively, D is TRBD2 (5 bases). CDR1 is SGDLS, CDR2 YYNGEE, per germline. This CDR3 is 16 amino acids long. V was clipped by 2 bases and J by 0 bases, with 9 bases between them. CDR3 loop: CASSVRDYSGANVLTF. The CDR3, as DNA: TGTGCCAGCAGCGTTCGCGACTACTCTGGGGCCAACGTCCTGACTTTC. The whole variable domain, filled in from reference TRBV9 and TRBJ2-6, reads DSGVTQTPKHLITATGQRVTLRCSPRSGDLSVYWYQQSLDQGLQFLIQYYNGEERAKGNILERFSAQQFPDLHSELNLSSLELGDSALYFCASSVRDYSGANVLTFGAGSRLTVL.

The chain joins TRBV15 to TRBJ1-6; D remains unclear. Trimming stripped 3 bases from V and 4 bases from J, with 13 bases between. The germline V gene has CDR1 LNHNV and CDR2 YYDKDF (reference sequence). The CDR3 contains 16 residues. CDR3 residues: CATSSDRSLYNSPLHF. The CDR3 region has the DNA TGTGCCACCAGCAGTGATAGGTCCCTGTATAATTCACCCCTCCACTTT.

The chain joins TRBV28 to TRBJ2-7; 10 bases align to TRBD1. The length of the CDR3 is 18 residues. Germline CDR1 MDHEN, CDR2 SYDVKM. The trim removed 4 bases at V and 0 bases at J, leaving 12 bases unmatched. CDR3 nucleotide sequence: TGTGCCAGCAGTTCCCTCGATGCCGGGACAGGGGCCTCCTACGAGCAGTACTTC. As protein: CASSSLDAGTGASYEQYF.

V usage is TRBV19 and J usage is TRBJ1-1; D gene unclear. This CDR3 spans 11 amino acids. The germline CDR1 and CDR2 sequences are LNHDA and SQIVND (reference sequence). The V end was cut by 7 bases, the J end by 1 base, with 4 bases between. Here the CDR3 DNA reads TGTGCCAGTAAAGAGAACACTGAAGCTTTCTTT. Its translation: CASKENTEAFF.

CDR3 DNA: TGCGCCAGCAGCCAAGACAGGACCCCTAATCAGCCCCAGCATTTT. Encoded protein: CASSQDRTPNQPQHF. The V gene is TRBV4-1, the J gene TRBJ1-5, with no clear D. Germline loops: CDR1 MGHRA, CDR2 YSYEKL. The ends were cut back, 0 bases at V and 4 bases at J, with 10 bases in the middle. The CDR3 loop spans 15 amino acids.

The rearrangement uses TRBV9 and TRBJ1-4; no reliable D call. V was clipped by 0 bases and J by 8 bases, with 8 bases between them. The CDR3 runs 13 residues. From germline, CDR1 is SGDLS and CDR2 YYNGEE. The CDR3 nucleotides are TGTGCCAGCAGCGTAGACTCTGACGAAAAACTGTTTTTT. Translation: CASSVDSDEKLFF.

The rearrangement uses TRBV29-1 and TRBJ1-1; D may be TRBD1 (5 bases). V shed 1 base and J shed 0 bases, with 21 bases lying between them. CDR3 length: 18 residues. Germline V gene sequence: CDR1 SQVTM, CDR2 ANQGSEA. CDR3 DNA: TGCAGCGTTGAAGCATGGGGAATAACAGGACTTCTGAACACTGAAGCTTTCTTT. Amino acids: CSVEAWGITGLLNTEAFF. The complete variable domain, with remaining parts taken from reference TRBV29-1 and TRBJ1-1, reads SAVISQKPSRDICQRGTSLTIQCQVDSQVTMMFWYRQQPGQSLTLIATANQGSEATYESGFVIDKFPISRPNLTFSTLTVSNMSPEDSSIYLCSVEAWGITGLLNTEAFFGQGTRLTVV.

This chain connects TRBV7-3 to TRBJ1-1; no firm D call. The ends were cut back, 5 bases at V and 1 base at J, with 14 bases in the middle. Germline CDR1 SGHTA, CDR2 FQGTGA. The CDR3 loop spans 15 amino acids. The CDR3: CASSPWAGSNTEAFF. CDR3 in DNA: TGTGCCAGCAGCCCTTGGGCCGGCTCGAACACTGAAGCTTTCTTT.

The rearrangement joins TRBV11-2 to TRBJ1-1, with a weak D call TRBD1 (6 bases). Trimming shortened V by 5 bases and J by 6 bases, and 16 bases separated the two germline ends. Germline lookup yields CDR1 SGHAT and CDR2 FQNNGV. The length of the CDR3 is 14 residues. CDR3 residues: CASSAHRARAEAFF. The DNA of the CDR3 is TGTGCCAGCAGCGCTCACAGGGCTAGGGCTGAAGCTTTCTTT.

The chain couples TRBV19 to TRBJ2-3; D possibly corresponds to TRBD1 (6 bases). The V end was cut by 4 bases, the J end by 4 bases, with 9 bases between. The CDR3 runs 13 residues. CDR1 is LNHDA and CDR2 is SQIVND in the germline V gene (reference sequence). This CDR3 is CASSKRQADTQYF. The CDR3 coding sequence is TGTGCCAGTAGTAAGCGACAGGCAGATACGCAGTATTTT.

The CDR3 nucleotides read TGTGCCAGCAGTCTCGACAGAATTAATGAAAAACTGTTTTTT. It specifies CASSLDRINEKLFF. V is TRBV6-5 and J is TRBJ1-4; a weak D match, TRBD1 (5 bases). The germline CDR1 and CDR2 sequences are MNHEY and SVGAGI. With 5 bases removed from V and 4 bases from J, the gap between germline ends came to 11 bases. This CDR3 spans 14 amino acids.

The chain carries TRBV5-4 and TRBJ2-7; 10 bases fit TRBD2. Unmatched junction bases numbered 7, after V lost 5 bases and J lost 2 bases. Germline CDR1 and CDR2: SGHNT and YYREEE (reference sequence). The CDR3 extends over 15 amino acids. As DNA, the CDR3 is TGTGCCAGCAGACCAGAGCGGGGGGGCCCCTACGAGCAGTACTTC. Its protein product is CASRPERGGPYEQYF.

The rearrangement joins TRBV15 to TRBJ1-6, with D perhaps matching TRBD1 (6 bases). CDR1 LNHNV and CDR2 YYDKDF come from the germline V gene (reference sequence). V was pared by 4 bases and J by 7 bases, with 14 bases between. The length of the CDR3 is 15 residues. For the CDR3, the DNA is TGTGCCACCAGCAAACAGGGTTACGCAAATTCACCCCTCCACTTT. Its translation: CATSKQGYANSPLHF.

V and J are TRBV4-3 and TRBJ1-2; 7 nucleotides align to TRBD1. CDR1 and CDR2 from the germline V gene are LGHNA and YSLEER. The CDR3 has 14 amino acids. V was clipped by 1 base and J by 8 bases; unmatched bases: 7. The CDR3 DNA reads TGCGCCAGCAGCCAAGCCCTCCGACAGGGCGGCTACACCTTC. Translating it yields CASSQALRQGGYTF.

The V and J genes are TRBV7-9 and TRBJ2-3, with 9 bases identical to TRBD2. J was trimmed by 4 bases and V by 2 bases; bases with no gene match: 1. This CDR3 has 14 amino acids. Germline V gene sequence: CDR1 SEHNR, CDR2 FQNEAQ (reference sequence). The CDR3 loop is CASSLRGGADTQYF. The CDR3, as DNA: TGTGCCAGCAGCTTACGCGGGGGGGCAGATACGCAGTATTTT.